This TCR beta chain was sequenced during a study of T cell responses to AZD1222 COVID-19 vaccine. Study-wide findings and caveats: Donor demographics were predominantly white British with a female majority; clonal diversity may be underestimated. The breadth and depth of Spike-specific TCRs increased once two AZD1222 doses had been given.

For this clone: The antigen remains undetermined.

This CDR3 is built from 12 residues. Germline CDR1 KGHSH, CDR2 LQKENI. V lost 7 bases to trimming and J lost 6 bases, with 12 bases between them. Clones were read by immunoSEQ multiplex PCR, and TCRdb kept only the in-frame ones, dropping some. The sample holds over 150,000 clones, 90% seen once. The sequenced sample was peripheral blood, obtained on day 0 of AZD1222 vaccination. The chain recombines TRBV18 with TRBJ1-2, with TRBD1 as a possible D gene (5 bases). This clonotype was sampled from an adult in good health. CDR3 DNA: TGTGCCAGCTTTTCGGGGGACCATGGCTACACCTTC. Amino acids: CASFSGDHGYTF.